This record looks at one T cell receptor beta chain sequence and its context. The antigen is not known. This entry comes from a study of neurological immune-mediated disorders. The CDR3 has 13 residues. CDR1 and CDR2 from the germline V gene are LNHNV and YYDKDF (reference sequence). V dropped 2 bases and J dropped 4; count of bases not matched to a gene: 1. General study points: HTLV-1-associated myelopathy displayed the greatest TCR clonal expansion, and multiple sclerosis exhibited the smallest, lower than that of healthy controls. The multiple sclerosis repertoire cluster had no clinical or MRI correlate.

Synthesis of cDNA used 5'RACE (with 10-nucleotide random UMIs). TCRdb re-called the 5' RACE reads with MiXCR, one entry per CDR3 protein. Of about 50,000 distinct CDR3 sequences detected, 4.2% appear once; the ten largest clones hold 2.9%. The source material was PBMCs. The chain is built from TRBV15 and TRBJ1-2; the match to TRBD1 covers 7 bases. This sequence originates from a man aged 50 to 60 with multiple sclerosis. CDR3 region: CATSRRQGYGYTF. CDR3 nucleotide sequence: TGTGCCACCAGCAGAAGACAGGGCTATGGCTACACCTTC.